This paragraph covers one T cell receptor (beta chain) sequence. Its antigen target is currently unknown. No base qualities exist here, and no much larger clone lies one base off it. Relative to germline, V is 1 base shorter and J is 8 bases shorter, with 11 bases between their ends. Reading the germline V gene gives CDR1 MGHDK and CDR2 SYGVNS. The CDR3 spans 13 residues, from the cysteine through the phenylalanine. The entry retains the CDR3 DNA only, 39 bases that are in frame from base 1. The data were taken from a study of technical replicates of blood from four donors (dated by TCRdb to 2015 to 2018). The library was obtained by the immunoSEQ multiplex PCR assay. Entries here come from immuneACCESS through TCRdb and include only in-frame sequences with V and J called. Some clones fail to appear in such tables; in the studies checked, an unresolved V gene covers under half of the shortfall, and the cause of the remainder is unknown. Present in this sample are 80,000 or so clones, approximately 97% of which were seen just once. The top ten clones comprise roughly 0.21% of the sample.

This sequence was found in a human donor in good health. Recombination linked TRBV25-1 to TRBJ1-2; no D gene call is confident. Sequenced sample: T cells isolated from PBMCs. The CDR3 sequence is CASSESSGGGYTF. The base sequence is TGTGCCAGCAGTGAATCTTCAGGAGGAGGCTACACCTTC.